This T cell receptor beta chain was sequenced during a study of blood T cell repertoires in COVID-19. Study as a whole: COVID-19 samples collected from the United States, Italy and Spain covered acute and convalescent phases. PBMCs, B-cell-depleted T cells, or T cells provided the cDNA or gDNA that made up the material.

V lost 7 bases to trimming and J lost 1 base; unmatched junction nucleotides: 4. This CDR3 is 15 amino acids long. The V gene's germline CDR1 is LNHDA and CDR2 SQIVND (reference sequence). Repertoires were generated with immunoSEQ multiplex PCR, while TCRdb's copy carries only in-frame clones and drops some. The table records around 330,000 clones, approximately 90% of them present only once. Cohort 3 recovered donors had two negative PCRs, clearance, or symptom resolution. Sequencing was done on a sample of PBMCs or T cells enriched from blood (not recorded which). The clonotype was recovered from a woman between 18 and 30 years old who had recovered from COVID-19. J is TRBJ2-3 and V is TRBV19; TRBD2 matches at 11 bases. The CDR3 spells CASTQGLAGTDTQYF. In DNA, the CDR3 is TGTGCCAGTACCCAGGGACTAGCGGGCACAGATACGCAGTATTTT.